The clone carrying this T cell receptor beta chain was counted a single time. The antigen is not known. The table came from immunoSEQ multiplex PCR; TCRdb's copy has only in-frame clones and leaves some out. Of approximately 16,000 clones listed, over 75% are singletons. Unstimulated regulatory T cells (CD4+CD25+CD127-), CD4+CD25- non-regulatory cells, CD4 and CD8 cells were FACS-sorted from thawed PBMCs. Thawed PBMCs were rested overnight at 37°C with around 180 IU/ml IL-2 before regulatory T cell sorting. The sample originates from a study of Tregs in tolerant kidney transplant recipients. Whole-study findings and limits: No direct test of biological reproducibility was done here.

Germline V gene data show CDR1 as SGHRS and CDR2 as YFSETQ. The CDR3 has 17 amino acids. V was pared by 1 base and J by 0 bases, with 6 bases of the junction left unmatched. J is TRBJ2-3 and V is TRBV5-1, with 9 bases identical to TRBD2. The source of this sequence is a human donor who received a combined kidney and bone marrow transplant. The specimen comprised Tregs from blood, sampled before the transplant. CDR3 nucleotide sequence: TGCGCCAGCAGCTTGACCCTAACTAGCGGGAGCACAGATACGCAGTATTTT. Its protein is CASSLTLTSGSTDTQYF. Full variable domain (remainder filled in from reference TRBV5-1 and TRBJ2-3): KAGVTQTPRYLIKTRGQQVTLSCSPISGHRSVSWYQQTPGQGLQFLFEYFSETQRNKGNFPGRFSGRQFSNSRSEMNVSTLELGDSALYLCASSLTLTSGSTDTQYFGPGTRLTVL.